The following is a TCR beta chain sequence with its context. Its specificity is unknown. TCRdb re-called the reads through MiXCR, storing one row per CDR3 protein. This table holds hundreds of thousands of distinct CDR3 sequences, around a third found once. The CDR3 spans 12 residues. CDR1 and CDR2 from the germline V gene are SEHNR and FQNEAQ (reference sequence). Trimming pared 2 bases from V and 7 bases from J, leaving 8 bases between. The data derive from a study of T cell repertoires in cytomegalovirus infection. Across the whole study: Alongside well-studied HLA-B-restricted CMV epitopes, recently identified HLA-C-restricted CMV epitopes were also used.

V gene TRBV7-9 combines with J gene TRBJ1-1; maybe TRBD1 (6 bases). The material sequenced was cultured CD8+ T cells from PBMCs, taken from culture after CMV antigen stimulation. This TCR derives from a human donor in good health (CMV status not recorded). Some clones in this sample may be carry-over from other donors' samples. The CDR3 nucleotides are TGTGCCAGCAGCTTACCAGGGGATGAAGCTTTCTTT. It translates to CASSLPGDEAFF.